The clone carrying this T cell receptor beta chain was picked up a small number of times. Its specificity is unknown. The sequenced fragment ends 3 residues before the CDR3 boundary, so the rest is inferred from the germline J gene. The source of the sample is a study of T cell clonality in common variable immunodeficiency. Points from the study as a whole: Links between repertoire features and CVID complications were heterogeneity-limited. In common variable immunodeficiency, TCR beta chains reportedly carried fewer deletions and N-nucleotide insertions. CVID subjects had higher TCRbeta clonality than healthy controls, most marked in about a third.

This CDR3 has 15 residues. The germline gives CDR1 KGHSH, CDR2 LQKENI. The trim removed 3 bases at V and 4 bases at J, leaving 6 bases unmatched. The table came from immunoSEQ multiplex PCR; TCRdb's copy has only in-frame clones and leaves some out. Recorded here are 28,000 or so clones, none singletons. Of CVID subjects, more than twelve were female and around 27 male, mean age about 40. Heparinized whole blood, roughly 4.5 to 9 ml, came from each donor. Source material: peripheral blood mononuclear cells. The genes are TRBV18 and TRBJ1-3, with 7 positions matching TRBD1. The sequence was collected from a human donor with common variable immunodeficiency. The sequenced CDR3 bases are TGTGCCAGCTCACCCTCGACAGGGACGGGAAACACC. Residues: CASSPSTGTGNT. The entire CDR3 is CASSPSTGTGNTIYF.